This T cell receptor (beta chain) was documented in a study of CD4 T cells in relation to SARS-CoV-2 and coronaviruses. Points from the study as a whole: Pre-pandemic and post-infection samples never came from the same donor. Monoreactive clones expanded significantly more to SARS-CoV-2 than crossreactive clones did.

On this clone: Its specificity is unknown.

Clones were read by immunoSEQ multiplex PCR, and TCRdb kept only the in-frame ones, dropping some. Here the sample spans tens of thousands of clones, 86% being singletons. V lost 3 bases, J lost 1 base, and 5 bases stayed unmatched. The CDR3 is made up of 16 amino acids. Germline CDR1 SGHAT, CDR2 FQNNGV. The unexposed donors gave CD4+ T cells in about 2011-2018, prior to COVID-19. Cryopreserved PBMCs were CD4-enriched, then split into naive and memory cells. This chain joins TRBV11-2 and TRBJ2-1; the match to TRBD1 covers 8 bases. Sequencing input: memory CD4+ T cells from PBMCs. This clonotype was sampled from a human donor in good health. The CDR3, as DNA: TGTGCCAGCAGCTTCAACCGACAGGGGTCCTACAATGAGCAGTTCTTC. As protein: CASSFNRQGSYNEQFF. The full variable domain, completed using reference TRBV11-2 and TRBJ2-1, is EAGVAQSPRYKIIEKRQSVAFWCNPISGHATLYWYQQILGQGPKLLIQFQNNGVVDDSQLPKDRFSAERLKGVDSTLKIQPAKLEDSAVYLCASSFNRQGSYNEQFFGPGTRLTVL.